Below, 3 T cell receptor beta chains from the same sample are listed, as sequenced in a study of post-analysis software for immune sequencing data. The study's findings and limits: Controls showed lower frequencies than patients for a few TRBV segments, and TRBV5-6, TRBV5-1 and TRBV20-1 were among these.

Their recognized antigens are unknown. cDNA libraries for TCR beta contained unique molecular identifiers. TCRdb fed the PCR reads into MiXCR, producing one record per CDR3 protein. The data contain fewer than 850,000 distinct CDR3 sequences, around 27% of them seen just once; the ten biggest clones take up under 0.7%. What was sequenced was blood. These receptors originate from a girl between 10 and 17 years old with multiple sclerosis.

The chain links TRBV7-2 to TRBJ2-3, with TRBD2 matching 10 bases. Germline V gene lookup returns CDR1 SGHTA and CDR2 FQGNSA. The CDR3 length is 18 residues. After removal of 0 bases from V and 3 bases from J, the junction contained 9 bases not matched to a gene. The DNA of the CDR3 is TGTGCCAGCAGCTTAGCGTTGTCTAGCGGGGGAGGAACAGATACGCAGTATTTT. Residues: CASSLALSSGGGTDTQYF. Complete variable domain (other parts from reference TRBV7-2 and TRBJ2-3): GAGVSQSPSNKVTEKGKDVELRCDPISGHTALYWYRQSLGQGLEFLIYFQGNSAPDKSGLPSDRFSAERTGGSVSTLTIQRTQQEDSAVYLCASSLALSSGGGTDTQYFGPGTRLTVL.

The gene calls are TRBV5-1 and TRBJ2-3; a weak D match, TRBD1 (5 bases). V was pared by 0 bases and J by 3 bases, with 14 bases between. CDR3 size: 16 residues. Per the germline V gene, CDR1 is SGHRS and CDR2 is YFSETQ. The CDR3 DNA reads as TGCGCCAGCAGCTTGGCCGTGGGCCCAGGGACAGATACGCAGTATTTT. Translated: CASSLAVGPGTDTQYF.

The rearrangement uses TRBV12-3 or TRBV12-4 and TRBJ2-7, with TRBD2 matching over 7 bases. This CDR3 is 14 amino acids long. V lost 2 bases and J lost 3; bases outside the gene matches: 4. The CDR3 loop reads CASSLTLAHYEQYF. In nucleotides, the CDR3 is TGTGCCAGCAGTTTAACACTAGCGCACTACGAGCAGTACTTC.